This T cell receptor (beta chain) was profiled in a study of blood T cell repertoires in COVID-19. Authors' processing steps: From reference gene primer amplification, estimates of nucleated cell counts were derived. The table came from immunoSEQ multiplex PCR; TCRdb's copy has only in-frame clones and leaves some out. V, J and clone size reflect that table, while D and trimming were determined from the DNA. The sample contains approximately 100,000 clones, roughly 84% of which appear only once. This clone was picked up one time. This CDR3 region has 15 residues. Germline V lookup: CDR1 SGHVS, CDR2 FQNEAQ. V trimming: 0 bases; J trimming: 5 bases; junction bases outside the gene matches: 6.

The specimen was peripheral blood. The sequence was collected from a human donor in a cohort sampled during active COVID-19. The chain links TRBV7-8 to TRBJ1-1, with TRBD1 identical over 7 bases. This CDR3 reads CASSLAARGYTEAFF. The DNA of the CDR3 is TGTGCCAGCAGCTTAGCAGCCAGGGGGTATACTGAAGCTTTCTTT.